Detailed here is one T cell receptor beta chain. The antigen is unknown. The data were obtained in a study of OX40 agonist ivuxolimab in advanced cancers. TCRdb's table, derived via immunoSEQ multiplex PCR, lists solely in-frame clones and lacks some. The sample shows about 40,000 clones, around 87% of them seen only once. Overall study findings and caveats: Individuals who were partial responders at 0.1-3.0 mg/kg had clonal expansion that ranked among the lowest.

V was cut by 6 bases and J by 2 bases, with 8 bases left in between. Germline CDR1 MNHNY, CDR2 SVGAGI (reference sequence). The CDR3 runs to 14 residues. The clonotype originates from an adult with an advanced solid tumor such as melanoma, head and neck, liver or kidney cancer. The material sequenced was CD4+ or CD8+ T cells sorted from blood, taken in a trial of the OX40 agonist ivuxolimab. The chain uses TRBV6-6 and TRBJ2-6; the D is unclear. The DNA for the CDR3 is TGTGCCAGCAGGAGCGAGGCTGGGGCCAACGTCCTGACTTTC. As protein: CASRSEAGANVLTF.